This T cell receptor beta chain is from a study of T cell changes during pregnancy in multiple sclerosis. The CDR3 sequence is 14 residues long. Per the germline V gene, CDR1 is SGHNT and CDR2 is YENEEA. Between the trimmed V and J ends, which lost 5 bases and 4 bases, there was a span of 11 bases. Here immunoSEQ multiplex PCR was the method, and the copy in TCRdb shows in-frame clones only, minus some. The data contain 65,000 to 75,000 clones, 80% to 95% of them seen just once; the ten biggest clones take up roughly 3.3%. V gene TRBV11-3 combines with J gene TRBJ2-2, with D maybe TRBD1 (5 bases). This sequence originates from a female donor in good health, enrolled as a control in a pregnancy study. The sample was peripheral blood, taken after pregnancy. CDR3 amino acids: CASSPSRVTGELFF. For the CDR3, the DNA is TGTGCCAGCAGCCCATCCAGGGTCACCGGGGAGCTGTTTTTT.